Sequencing of this T cell receptor (beta chain) was carried out in a study of blood T cell repertoires in COVID-19. In this sample, this clone turned up once. Assay: immunoSEQ multiplex PCR; the TCRdb copy retains only in-frame clones and omits some. The sample has fewer than 100,000 clones, approximately 90% seen once; the top ten hold approximately 5%. Specimen: peripheral blood. This receptor was taken from a man in his 70s with acute or convalescent COVID-19.

The CDR3 sequence: CASRDRDIQPQHF. CDR3 DNA sequence: TGTGCCAGCAGGGACAGGGACATTCAGCCCCAGCATTTT. The rearrangement joins TRBV6-5 to TRBJ1-5, with TRBD1 identical over 8 bases. The V and J ends lost 6 bases and 6 bases, in that order; junction bases with no gene match: 4. CDR1 is MNHEY, CDR2 SVGAGI, per germline. The CDR3 extends over 13 amino acids.